A selection of T cell receptor beta chains follows, all from one sample in a study of shared clonotypes between healthy human individuals. Produced via immunoSEQ multiplex PCR; TCRdb's table is partial and in-frame only. The profile shows about 680,000 clones, approximately 73% of them singletons. Sequencing used memory CD4+ T cells sorted from blood. The receptor set was obtained from a woman aged 25-40 years in good health. Each CDR3 is given with its conserved first and last residue. The order of the fields is J gene, D gene, V gene, clone size, CDR3 protein, CDR3 DNA. D genes are given only for firm matches. Size values are once, few and many counts, or a class for expanded clones, and some rows have none.

>TRBJ2-3|NA|TRBV6-1|NA
CASSSGTFGQYF
TGTGCCAGCAGCTCAGGGACTTTCGGGCAGTATTTT
>TRBJ2-2|NA|TRBV28|NA
CASSRPGSGELFF
TGTGCCAGCAGCCGCCCGGGGTCCGGGGAGCTGTTTTTT
>TRBJ1-4|TRBD1|TRBV13|NA
CASSLGQGNEKLFF
TGTGCCAGCAGCTTAGGACAGGGGAATGAAAAACTGTTTTTT
>TRBJ2-3|TRBD2|TRBV30|once
CAWDNSGSRTDTQYF
TGTGCCTGGGATAATAGCGGGAGCCGCACAGATACGCAGTATTTT
>TRBJ1-2|NA|TRBV27|NA
CASSISSYYGYTF
TGTGCCAGCAGTATTTCCTCTTACTATGGCTACACCTTC
>TRBJ2-5|TRBD2|TRBV19|NA
CASSIAFRSGGLETQYF
TGTGCCAGTAGTATAGCGTTCAGGTCGGGAGGGCTAGAGACCCAGTACTTC
>TRBJ1-5|NA|TRBV2|NA
CASSGDSNQPQHF
TGTGCCAGCAGCGGGGATAGCAATCAGCCCCAGCATTTT
>TRBJ1-2|NA|TRBV6-5|NA
CASSYGTNYGYTF
TGTGCCAGCAGTTACGGCACGAACTATGGCTACACCTTC
>TRBJ2-5|TRBD2|TRBV13|NA
CASSLGILAGAKETQYF
TGTGCCAGCAGCTTAGGAATTCTAGCGGGAGCCAAAGAGACCCAGTACTTC
>TRBJ2-1|TRBD2|TRBV18|NA
CASSPLSGDSYNEQFF
TGTGCCAGCTCACCTCTGAGCGGGGACTCCTACAATGAGCAGTTCTTC
>TRBJ1-2|NA|TRBV2|few
CASSRGNYGYTF
TGTGCCAGCAGTAGAGGCAACTATGGCTACACCTTC
>TRBJ1-1|NA|TRBV4-2|few
CASSQVYGENTEAFF
TGTGCCAGCAGCCAAGTGTACGGGGAGAACACTGAAGCTTTCTTT
>TRBJ2-3|NA|TRBV6-1|NA
CASPAGTLGTDTQYF
TGTGCCAGCCCTGCCGGGACACTTGGCACAGATACGCAGTATTTT
>TRBJ2-7|NA|TRBV28|NA
CASSLGGQFHEQYF
TGTGCCAGCAGTTTAGGAGGGCAGTTCCACGAGCAGTACTTC
>TRBJ2-1|NA|TRBV5-1|NA
CASSRDTASYNEQFF
TGCGCCAGCAGTAGGGACACCGCCTCCTACAATGAGCAGTTCTTC
>TRBJ1-1|NA|TRBV2|NA
CASTFNQGNTEAFF
TGTGCCAGCACCTTCAACCAGGGGAACACTGAAGCTTTCTTT
>TRBJ1-4|NA|TRBV6-5|NA
CASSSGRGNEKLFF
TGTGCCAGCAGTTCCGGGAGAGGTAATGAAAAACTGTTTTTT
>TRBJ2-1|NA|TRBV4-2|few
CASSQASGQDYNEQFF
TGTGCCAGCAGCCAGGCCTCGGGGCAGGATTACAATGAGCAGTTCTTC
>TRBJ2-1|TRBD2|TRBV5-1|few
CASSRSSGRYNEQFF
TGCGCCAGCAGCCGTAGTAGCGGGAGGTACAATGAGCAGTTCTTC
>TRBJ2-1|NA|TRBV19|NA
CASSIDSGNGPGNEQFF
TGTGCCAGTAGTATCGACTCGGGGAACGGCCCAGGGAATGAGCAGTTCTTC
>TRBJ2-4|TRBD1|TRBV11-2|NA
CASSLAPGQASLAKNIQYF
TGTGCCAGCAGCTTAGCTCCGGGACAGGCCTCTCTAGCCAAAAACATTCAGTACTTC
>TRBJ2-7|NA|TRBV28|NA
CASSSGYSYEQYF
TGTGCCAGCAGTTCGGGATATTCCTACGAGCAGTACTTC
>TRBJ1-1|TRBD1|TRBV10-3|NA
CAIRPDRVSLMNTEAFF
TGTGCCATCAGGCCGGACAGGGTCAGTCTAATGAACACTGAAGCTTTCTTT
>TRBJ1-1|NA|TRBV30|NA
CAWSTKQGTEAFF
TGTGCCTGGAGCACAAAACAGGGTACTGAAGCTTTCTTT
>TRBJ2-3|TRBD1|TRBV6-1|NA
CASRGDRGTDTQYF
TGTGCCAGCAGGGGGGACAGGGGCACAGATACGCAGTATTTT
>TRBJ1-4|NA|TRBV4-1|NA
CASSQDTANEKLFF
TGCGCCAGCAGCCAAGATACGGCTAATGAAAAACTGTTTTTT
>TRBJ1-2|NA|TRBV7-9|NA
CASSGRGEGYTF
TGTGCCAGCAGTGGGAGGGGGGAAGGCTACACCTTC
>TRBJ2-7|NA|TRBV7-2|NA
CASSLQGLEAYEQYF
TGTGCCAGCAGCCTACAGGGTTTAGAGGCCTACGAGCAGTACTTC
>TRBJ2-3|TRBD2|TRBV5-1|NA
CASSPSGRGTDTQYF
TGCGCCAGCAGCCCCAGCGGGAGAGGCACAGATACGCAGTATTTT
>TRBJ1-2|NA|TRBV6-1|once
CASTMTEVASYTF
TGTGCCAGCACCATGACAGAGGTAGCGAGCTACACCTTC
>TRBJ1-5|NA|TRBV14|NA
CASSLQEDQPQHF
TGTGCCAGCAGTCTCCAGGAGGATCAGCCCCAGCATTTT
>TRBJ2-3|NA|TRBV19|NA
CASSISDRTDTQYF
TGTGCCAGTAGTATAAGCGACCGCACAGATACGCAGTATTTT
>TRBJ2-1|TRBD1|TRBV27|once
CASSSPGTGGNEQFF
TGTGCCAGCAGTTCCCCCGGGACAGGGGGGAATGAGCAGTTCTTC
>TRBJ1-4|NA|TRBV28|once
CASSPNRGAGMFEKLFF
TGTGCCAGCAGCCCGAACCGCGGGGCCGGCATGTTTGAAAAACTGTTTTTT
>TRBJ1-4|NA|TRBV19|NA
CASSHGPHRTNEKLFF
TGTGCCAGTAGCCACGGCCCCCACAGAACTAATGAAAAACTGTTTTTT
>TRBJ1-5|NA|TRBV6-6|few
CASSPLGGNQPQHF
TGTGCCAGCAGCCCTTTGGGTGGGAATCAGCCCCAGCATTTT
>TRBJ2-1|TRBD2|TRBV14|NA
CASATLDSGSMGEQFF
TGTGCCAGCGCCACCTTAGATAGCGGGAGTATGGGTGAGCAGTTCTTC
>TRBJ1-2|NA|TRBV7-9|NA
CASSTGNYGYTF
TGTGCCAGCAGCACAGGGAACTATGGCTACACCTTC
>TRBJ2-1|NA|TRBV6-5|NA
CATLEYNEQFF
TGTGCCACACTCGAATACAATGAGCAGTTCTTC
>TRBJ1-4|TRBD1|TRBV7-9|NA
CASSFAPGGEEKLFF
TGTGCCAGCAGCTTCGCGCCAGGGGGGGAGGAAAAACTGTTTTTT